These 17 T cell receptor beta chains originate from one sample sequenced in a study of blood T cell repertoires in COVID-19. Generated by immunoSEQ multiplex PCR, the TCRdb table keeps only in-frame clones and is missing some. This repertoire shows approximately 340,000 clones, 91% found once; its top ten account for about 0.78%. The specimen was PBMCs or T cells enriched from blood (not recorded which). Every receptor here comes from a woman in her thirties or forties who had been exposed to COVID-19.

The genes are TRBV7-2 and TRBJ1-2, with a possible D match to TRBD1 (6 bases). Trimming stripped 1 base from V and 3 bases from J, with 18 bases between. The CDR3 totals 17 residues. Per the germline V gene, CDR1 is SGHTA and CDR2 is FQGNSA. The CDR3 bases are TGTGCCAGCAGCTTAGGCACAGGGAAGCGCGTTTACTATGGCTACACCTTC. This sequence encodes CASSLGTGKRVYYGYTF. Full variable domain (outside the CDR3, taken from reference TRBV7-2 and TRBJ1-2): GAGVSQSPSNKVTEKGKDVELRCDPISGHTALYWYRQSLGQGLEFLIYFQGNSAPDKSGLPSDRFSAERTGGSVSTLTIQRTQQEDSAVYLCASSLGTGKRVYYGYTFGSGTRLTVV.

The chain carries TRBV27 and TRBJ1-1; 7 bases fit TRBD1. Germline V lookup: CDR1 MNHEY, CDR2 SMNVEV (reference sequence). Unmatched junction bases numbered 10, after V lost 7 bases and J lost 5 bases. The CDR3 contains 14 residues. As DNA, the CDR3 is TGTGCCAGCACCTACCGACAGGGACAAACTGAAGCTTTCTTT. It encodes CASTYRQGQTEAFF.

This sequence joins TRBV7-2 and TRBJ2-1; D gene uncertain. CDR1 is SGHTA, CDR2 FQGNSA, per germline. The CDR3 consists of 17 residues. The ends were cut back, 1 base at V and 6 bases at J, with 19 bases in the middle. CDR3 amino acids: CASSLGVSGTWVNEQFF. The CDR3 DNA follows: TGTGCCAGCAGCTTAGGGGTTTCAGGTACCTGGGTCAATGAGCAGTTCTTC.

A single count supports this clone. The chain recombines TRBV3-1 (or the pseudogene TRBV3-2) with TRBJ2-5, with TRBD1 identical over 11 bases. V lost 4 bases, J lost 4 bases, and 11 bases stayed unmatched. Looked up from germline, CDR1 is LGHDT and CDR2 is YNNKEL (reference sequence). The CDR3 is 17 residues long. CDR3 coding DNA: TGTGCCAGCAGCCCCGAACCCGGGACAGGGGGGCCAGAGACCCAGTACTTC. Protein product: CASSPEPGTGGPETQYF.

This chain connects TRBV5-1 to TRBJ1-1; TRBD1 might be the D (6 bases). The V gene lost 2 bases and the J gene lost 3 bases, with 17 bases spanning the gap. This CDR3 has 16 amino acids. The germline V gene encodes CDR1 SGHRS and CDR2 YFSETQ. CDR3 region: CASSFRTDRSDTEAFF. CDR3 nucleotide sequence: TGCGCCAGCAGCTTCCGAACCGACAGGTCCGACACTGAAGCTTTCTTT.

The V call is TRBV6-5, the J call TRBJ2-3; 8 bases agree with TRBD2. V lost 9 bases, J lost 6 bases, and 14 bases stayed unmatched. This CDR3 contains 15 residues. CDR1 and CDR2 from the germline V gene are MNHEY and SVGAGI. DNA of the CDR3: TGTGCCAGTCGACCTTGGGAGCGGGAGAAGGATACGCAGTATTTT. Protein sequence: CASRPWEREKDTQYF.

J is TRBJ2-1 and V is TRBV19; TRBD1 matches at 7 bases. The ends lost 5 bases at V and 6 bases at J; junction bases unmatched: 7. Germline V gene data show CDR1 as LNHDA and CDR2 as SQIVND (reference sequence). This CDR3 spans 14 amino acids. CDR3 residues: CASSVDRAVNEQFF. CDR3 DNA sequence: TGTGCCAGTAGTGTCGACAGGGCAGTCAATGAGCAGTTCTTC. Combining the CDR3 with reference TRBV19 and TRBJ2-1 gives the whole variable domain DGGITQSPKYLFRKEGQNVTLSCEQNLNHDAMYWYRQDPGQGLRLIYYSQIVNDFQKGDIAEGYSVSREKKESFPLTVTSAQKNPTAFYLCASSVDRAVNEQFFGPGTRLTVL.

The chain carries TRBV5-1 and TRBJ1-2; D ambiguous. Trimming removed 0 bases from V and 0 bases from J, with 15 bases in between. The CDR3 runs 17 residues. Germline V gives CDR1 SGHRS, CDR2 YFSETQ. The CDR3 nucleotides are TGCGCCAGCAGCTTGGCCCCGAGCGGACTAACTAACTATGGCTACACCTTC. Amino acid sequence: CASSLAPSGLTNYGYTF.

This clone was found once. The CDR3 DNA follows: TGCGCCAGCAGCTTGAGTAGAGACACCTATGGCTACACCTTC. Its translation: CASSLSRDTYGYTF. This chain links TRBV5-1 with TRBJ1-2; D is uncertain. Trimming stripped 1 base from V and 4 bases from J, with 11 bases between. CDR3 size: 14 residues. Germline values: CDR1 SGHRS, CDR2 YFSETQ.

CDR3 DNA: TGTGCCAGCAGTTTTATTGGCGGGACGCCAGAAGCTTTCTTT. This gives the protein CASSFIGGTPEAFF. The chain is built from TRBV6-2 or TRBV6-3 and TRBJ1-1; possible D gene TRBD1, 5 bases. This CDR3 is 14 amino acids long. The germline V gene has CDR1 MNHEY and CDR2 SVGEGT. With 4 bases removed from V and 8 bases from J, the gap between germline ends came to 17 bases.

The chain links TRBV27 to TRBJ1-4; D is perhaps TRBD1 (6 bases). The V and J ends lost 8 bases and 4 bases respectively, with 17 bases between them. The length of the CDR3 is 15 residues. The germline CDR1 and CDR2 sequences are MNHEY and SMNVEV (reference sequence). The CDR3 nucleotides are TGTGCCAGCCGGGACACCCCATCGGGTAATGAAAAACTGTTTTTT. Translated, it gives CASRDTPSGNEKLFF.

V and J are TRBV7-3 and TRBJ2-3; D is ambiguous. The germline V gene has CDR1 SGHTA and CDR2 FQGTGA. This CDR3 region has 14 residues. V lost 6 bases, J lost 0 bases, and 10 bases lay in between. This CDR3 reads CASSQARSTDTQYF. CDR3 sequence (DNA): TGTGCCAGCAGTCAAGCTAGAAGCACAGATACGCAGTATTTT.

The V gene is TRBV29-1, the J gene TRBJ1-2; D may be TRBD1 (6 bases). This CDR3 comprises 15 residues. CDR1 is SQVTM and CDR2 is ANQGSEA in the germline V gene. V shed 1 base and J shed 0 bases, with 12 bases lying between them. Written as DNA, the CDR3 is TGCAGCGTTGAAGCTCGGACAGAAACTAACTATGGCTACACCTTC. Its protein product is CSVEARTETNYGYTF.

This chain uses TRBV9 with TRBJ2-1; the match to TRBD2 covers 13 bases. With V trimmed by 0 bases and J by 4 bases, 4 bases remained unmatched. CDR3 length: 17 residues. Germline V gene sequence: CDR1 SGDLS, CDR2 YYNGEE. The CDR3 sequence: CASSVGTSGSMYNEQFF. CDR3 in DNA: TGTGCCAGCAGCGTAGGGACTAGCGGGAGTATGTACAATGAGCAGTTCTTC.

The V gene is TRBV6-6, the J gene TRBJ2-7, with 11 bases lining up with TRBD2. The junction had 11 bases not matched to a gene; V was cut back by 6 bases and J by 7 bases. From germline, CDR1 is MNHNY and CDR2 SVGAGI (reference sequence). CDR3 length equals 15 residues. This chain's CDR3 is CASRQTSGSVWEQYF. For the CDR3, the DNA is TGTGCCAGCAGGCAAACTAGCGGGAGTGTTTGGGAGCAGTACTTC.

This rearrangement joins TRBV18 to TRBJ1-1, with 8 bases fitting TRBD1. Trimming cost V 1 base and J 4 bases; bases outside gene matches: 11. Germline CDR1 reads KGHSH; CDR2 reads LQKENI. The CDR3 contains 17 residues. The CDR3, as DNA: TGTGCCAGCTCACCACGGGGGGTACCCGGGACAGGCACTGAAGCTTTCTTT. The encoded protein is CASSPRGVPGTGTEAFF. The full variable domain, in which reference TRBV18 and TRBJ1-1 provide the parts outside the CDR3, is NAGVMQNPRHLVRRRGQEARLRCSPMKGHSHVYWYRQLPEEGLKFMVYLQKENIIDESGMPKERFSAEFPKEGPSILRIQQVVRGDSAAYFCASSPRGVPGTGTEAFFGQGTRLTVV.

This chain uses TRBV5-1 with TRBJ1-4, with D unclear. Germline-derived CDR1 and CDR2 are SGHRS and YFSETQ. The ends were cut back, 4 bases at V and 0 bases at J, with 7 bases in the middle. The CDR3 extends over 14 amino acids. The CDR3 reads CASSRESTNEKLFF. Written as DNA, the CDR3 is TGCGCCAGCAGCCGAGAGTCAACTAATGAAAAACTGTTTTTT.